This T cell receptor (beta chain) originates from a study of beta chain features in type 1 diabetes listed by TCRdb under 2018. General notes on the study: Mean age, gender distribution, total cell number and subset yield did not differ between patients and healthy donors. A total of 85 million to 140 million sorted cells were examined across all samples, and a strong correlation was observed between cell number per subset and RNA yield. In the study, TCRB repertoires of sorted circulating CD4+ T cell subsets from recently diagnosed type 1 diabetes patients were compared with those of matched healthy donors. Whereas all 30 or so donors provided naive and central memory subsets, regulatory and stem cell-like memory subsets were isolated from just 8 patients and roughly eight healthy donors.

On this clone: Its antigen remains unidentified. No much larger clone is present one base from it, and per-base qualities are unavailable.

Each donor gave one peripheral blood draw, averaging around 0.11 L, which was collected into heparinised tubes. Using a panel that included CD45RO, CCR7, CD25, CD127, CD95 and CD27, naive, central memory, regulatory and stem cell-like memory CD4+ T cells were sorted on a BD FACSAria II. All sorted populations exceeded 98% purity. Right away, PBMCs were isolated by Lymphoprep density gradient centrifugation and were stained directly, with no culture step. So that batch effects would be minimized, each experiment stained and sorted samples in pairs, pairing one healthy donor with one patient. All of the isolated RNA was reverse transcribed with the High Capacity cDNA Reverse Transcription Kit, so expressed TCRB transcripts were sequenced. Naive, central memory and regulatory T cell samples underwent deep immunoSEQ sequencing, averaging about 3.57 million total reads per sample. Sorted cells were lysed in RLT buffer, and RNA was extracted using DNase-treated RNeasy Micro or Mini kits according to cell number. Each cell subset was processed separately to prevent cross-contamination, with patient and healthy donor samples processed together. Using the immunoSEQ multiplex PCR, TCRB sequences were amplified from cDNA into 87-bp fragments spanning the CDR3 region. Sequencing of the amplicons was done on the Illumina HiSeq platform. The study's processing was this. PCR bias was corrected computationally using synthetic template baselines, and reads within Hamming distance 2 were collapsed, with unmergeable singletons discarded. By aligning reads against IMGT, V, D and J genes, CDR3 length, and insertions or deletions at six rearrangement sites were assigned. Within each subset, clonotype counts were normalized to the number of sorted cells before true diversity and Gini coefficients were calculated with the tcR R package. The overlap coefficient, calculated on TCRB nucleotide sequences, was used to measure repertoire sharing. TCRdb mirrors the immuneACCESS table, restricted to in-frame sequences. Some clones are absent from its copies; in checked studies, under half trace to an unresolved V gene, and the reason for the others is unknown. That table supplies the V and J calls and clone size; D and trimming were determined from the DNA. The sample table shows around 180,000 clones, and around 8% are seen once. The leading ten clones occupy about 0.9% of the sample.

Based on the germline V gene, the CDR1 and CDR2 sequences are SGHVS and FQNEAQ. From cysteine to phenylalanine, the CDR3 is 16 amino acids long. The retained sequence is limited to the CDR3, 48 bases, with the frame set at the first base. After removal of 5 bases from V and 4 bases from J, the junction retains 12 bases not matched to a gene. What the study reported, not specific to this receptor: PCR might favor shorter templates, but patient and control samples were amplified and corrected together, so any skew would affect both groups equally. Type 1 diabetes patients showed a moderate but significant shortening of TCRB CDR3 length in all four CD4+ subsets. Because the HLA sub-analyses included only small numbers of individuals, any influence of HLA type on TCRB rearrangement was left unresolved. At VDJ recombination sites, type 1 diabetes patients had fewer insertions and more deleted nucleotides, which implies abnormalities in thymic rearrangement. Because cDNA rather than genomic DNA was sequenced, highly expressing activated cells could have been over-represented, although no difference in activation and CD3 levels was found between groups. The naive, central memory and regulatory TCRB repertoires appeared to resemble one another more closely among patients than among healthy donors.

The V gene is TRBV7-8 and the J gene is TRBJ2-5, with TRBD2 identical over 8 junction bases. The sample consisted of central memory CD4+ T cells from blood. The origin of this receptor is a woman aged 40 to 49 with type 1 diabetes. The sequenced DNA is TGTGCCAGCAGCGCCGGGGGGGGAGACTTTCGAGAGACCCAGTACTTC. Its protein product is CASSAGGGDFRETQYF.